This paragraph covers one T cell receptor (beta chain) sequence. Its antigen is unidentified. The sample is drawn from a study of blood T cells in healthy people across ages. The wider study: Per two T cells, template switching captured roughly one barcoded beta molecule.

PCR was performed a second time for about 7 to 12 cycles using a sample-barcoded 5' primer and a J-beta primer mix. TCRdb itself ran the 5' RACE reads through MiXCR, one entry per CDR3 protein. Counted here are hundreds of thousands of distinct CDR3 sequences, roughly three fifths occurring once; the ten biggest clones make up 20% to 30%. The CDR3 has 14 amino acids. The V gene end was trimmed by 1 base and the J gene end by 7 bases; junction bases not matched to a gene: 5. Germline CDR1 and CDR2: LGHDT and YNNKEL (reference sequence). General study findings and limits: A greater number of naive CD4+ cells and higher diversity distinguished long-lived donors from aged donors.

Each individual donor underwent a draw of approximately 10 milliliters of peripheral blood. The sample taken for sequencing was blood. This receptor was obtained from a man aged 35-49 years in good health. V is TRBV3-1 and J is TRBJ2-7, with 9 nucleotides matching TRBD1. The CDR3 DNA follows: TGTGCCAGCAGCCAAGGACAGGGGGTTTCGGAGCAGTACTTC. Protein sequence: CASSQGQGVSEQYF.